One and the same sample provided the 15 T cell receptor beta chains below, sequenced in a study of blood T cells in healthy people across ages. Primers used in a second PCR of roughly 7 to 12 cycles were a sample-barcoded 5' primer and a J-beta primer mix. From the 5' RACE reads, TCRdb called clonotypes with MiXCR, one entry per CDR3 protein. The repertoire holds about 2 million distinct CDR3 sequences, with 49% as singletons. The sample taken for sequencing was blood. Receptor source: a woman aged 40 to 49 in good health.

The CDR3: CASSQAGYDDEKLFF. CDR3 in DNA: TGTGCCAGCAGCCAGGCGGGGTACGACGATGAAAAACTGTTTTTT. This chain uses TRBV3-1 with TRBJ1-4; unclear D gene. This CDR3 region has 15 residues. Per the germline V gene, CDR1 is LGHDT and CDR2 is YNNKEL (reference sequence). Trimming cost V 3 bases and J 6 bases, with 14 bases left between them. Filled out from reference TRBV3-1 and TRBJ1-4, the complete variable domain reads DTAVSQTPKYLVTQMGNDKSIKCEQNLGHDTMYWYKQDSKKFLKIMFSYNNKELIINETVPNRFSPKSPDKAHLNLHINSLELGDSAVYFCASSQAGYDDEKLFFGSGTQLSVL.

This clonotype occurred a few times. This CDR3 is CASSPGTINNEQFF. CDR3 bases: TGTGCCAGCAGTCCCGGGACTATCAACAATGAGCAGTTCTTC. The chain uses TRBV6-2 or TRBV6-3 and TRBJ2-1; TRBD2 matches 7 bases. CDR1 MNHEY and CDR2 SVGEGT come from the germline V gene. With V trimmed by 5 bases and J by 5 bases, 6 bases remained unmatched. CDR3 length equals 14 residues.

This clonotype has more than one count but fewer than ten. The chain joins TRBV7-9 to TRBJ1-1; D is possibly TRBD1 (5 bases). V was cut by 5 bases and J by 0 bases, with 13 bases left in between. The CDR3 totals 15 residues. Germline values: CDR1 SEHNR, CDR2 FQNEAQ (reference sequence). CDR3 coding DNA: TGTGCCAGCAGCCTAAGAGGGACTGTGAACACTGAAGCTTTCTTT. The encoded protein is CASSLRGTVNTEAFF.

This clonotype was seen only a few times. This chain connects TRBV7-2 to TRBJ2-3; D is possibly TRBD1 or TRBD2 (5 bases each). V lost 4 bases, J lost 0 bases, and 17 bases lay in between. Per the germline V gene, CDR1 is SGHTA and CDR2 is FQGNSA. The CDR3 runs 17 residues. The chain's CDR3 is CASSSREGTVSTDTQYF. CDR3 sequence (DNA): TGTGCCAGCAGCTCCCGAGAGGGGACGGTTAGCACAGATACGCAGTATTTT.

This clonotype was found a few times. The rearrangement joins TRBV10-3 to TRBJ2-1; 11 bases line up with TRBD2. The CDR3 runs to 17 residues. V was pared by 2 bases and J by 7 bases, with 10 bases of the junction left unmatched. The germline V gene has CDR1 ENHRY and CDR2 SYGVKD. The CDR3 DNA reads TGTGCCATCAGTGAGCCGCTACTAGCGGGGGAAGGGAATGAGCAGTTCTTC. Protein: CAISEPLLAGEGNEQFF.

This clonotype was recorded a few times. The chain couples TRBV6-2 or TRBV6-3 to TRBJ2-4, with D perhaps TRBD1 (6 bases). The closer fit of TRBJ2-7 to the DNA end suggests the J call may be wrong. Germline V gives CDR1 MNHEY, CDR2 SVGEGT. The CDR3 loop spans 14 amino acids. The CDR3 sequence: CASSYAGTTHEQYF. The CDR3 coding sequence is TGTGCCAGCAGTTACGCCGGGACAACCCACGAGCAGTACTTC.

The rearrangement links TRBV6-1 to TRBJ1-2; no reliable D call. V lost 6 bases to trimming and J lost 2 bases, with 16 bases between them. Germline CDR1 reads MNHNS; CDR2 reads SASEGT. The CDR3 length is 15 residues. The CDR3 DNA reads as TGTGCCAGCAGCGAAAACAGAGCATCCAACTATGGCTACACCTTC. As protein: CASSENRASNYGYTF.

There are a few counts of this clonotype. The V and J genes are TRBV10-2 and TRBJ2-5, with TRBD2 matching 10 bases. The V segment lost 7 bases and the J segment 13 bases; nucleotides outside the gene matches: 12. This CDR3 is 13 amino acids long. Germline assignment: CDR1 WSHSY and CDR2 SAAADI. The CDR3 reads CASTPGLATYPYF. In nucleotides, the CDR3 is TGCGCCAGCACCCCGGGACTAGCGACTTACCCGTACTTC.

The rearrangement uses TRBV11-2 and TRBJ2-5, with a possible D match to TRBD2 (8 bases). V was shortened by 6 bases and J by 3 bases, with 20 bases between the two germline ends. The V gene's germline CDR1 is SGHAT and CDR2 FQNNGV. The CDR3 length is 16 residues. The CDR3 DNA sequence: TGTGCCAGCAGTCCTGGGACTAGACAGGGAAAAGAGACCCAGTACTTC. It encodes CASSPGTRQGKETQYF.

V is TRBV5-1 and J is TRBJ1-2, with 9 bases lining up with TRBD1. The V gene end was trimmed by 3 bases and the J gene end by 4 bases; junction bases not matched to a gene: 7. This CDR3 contains 15 residues. Germline V gene data show CDR1 as SGHRS and CDR2 as YFSETQ. Here the CDR3 DNA reads TGCGCCAGCAGCTGGACAGGGGAACCCTTCTATGGCTACACCTTC. It encodes CASSWTGEPFYGYTF.

V gene TRBV5-1 combines with J gene TRBJ2-5, with TRBD1 as a possible D gene (6 bases). CDR1 is SGHRS, CDR2 YFSETQ, per germline. The CDR3 is 16 residues long. Trimming cost V 4 bases and J 5 bases, with 21 bases left between them. CDR3 sequence: CASSLGSQGVMETQYF. CDR3 sequence (DNA): TGCGCCAGCAGCCTAGGGTCACAGGGTGTCATGGAGACCCAGTACTTC.

With respect to this clonotype: One end of the junction is discordant with germline, which a read error may explain. The chain recombines TRBV27 with TRBJ1-2; a possible D gene is TRBD1 (5 bases). Per germline, CDR1 MNHEY and CDR2 SMNVEV (reference sequence). The CDR3 runs 13 residues. The CDR3 DNA reads as TGTGCCGGCAGTTTAGAGGGGCGGGGTGGCTACACCTTC. This encodes CAGSLEGRGGYTF.

Only a few counts were recorded for this clonotype. A junction boundary mismatches the germline segment, possibly from a read error. The chain joins TRBV6-6 to TRBJ2-1, with 7 bases matching TRBD1. The length of the CDR3 is 13 residues. Germline CDR1 and CDR2: MNHNY and SVGAGI (reference sequence). The CDR3 reads CASSWTGYNGQFF. DNA for the CDR3: TGTGCCAGCAGTTGGACAGGTTACAATGGGCAGTTCTTC.

As to this clonotype: A read error may produce the germline difference seen at one junction end. The chain employs TRBV7-7 and TRBJ2-1; 12 bases are shared with TRBD1. Germline-derived CDR1 and CDR2 are SSHAT and FNYEAQ (reference sequence). CDR3 length equals 17 residues. CDR3: CASSPRDRGHEYNEQFF. The DNA for the CDR3 is TGTGCTAGCAGCCCCCGGGACAGGGGGCACGAATACAATGAGCAGTTCTTC.

This clonotype was detected only a few times. The chain has TRBV29-1 and TRBJ2-7; D is undetermined. The CDR3 runs 12 residues. The V gene's germline CDR1 is SQVTM and CDR2 ANQGSEA. V was cut by 1 base and J by 1 base, with 5 bases left in between. The CDR3 spells CSVEGRSYEQYF. DNA for the CDR3: TGCAGCGTTGAAGGCCGATCCTACGAGCAGTACTTC.